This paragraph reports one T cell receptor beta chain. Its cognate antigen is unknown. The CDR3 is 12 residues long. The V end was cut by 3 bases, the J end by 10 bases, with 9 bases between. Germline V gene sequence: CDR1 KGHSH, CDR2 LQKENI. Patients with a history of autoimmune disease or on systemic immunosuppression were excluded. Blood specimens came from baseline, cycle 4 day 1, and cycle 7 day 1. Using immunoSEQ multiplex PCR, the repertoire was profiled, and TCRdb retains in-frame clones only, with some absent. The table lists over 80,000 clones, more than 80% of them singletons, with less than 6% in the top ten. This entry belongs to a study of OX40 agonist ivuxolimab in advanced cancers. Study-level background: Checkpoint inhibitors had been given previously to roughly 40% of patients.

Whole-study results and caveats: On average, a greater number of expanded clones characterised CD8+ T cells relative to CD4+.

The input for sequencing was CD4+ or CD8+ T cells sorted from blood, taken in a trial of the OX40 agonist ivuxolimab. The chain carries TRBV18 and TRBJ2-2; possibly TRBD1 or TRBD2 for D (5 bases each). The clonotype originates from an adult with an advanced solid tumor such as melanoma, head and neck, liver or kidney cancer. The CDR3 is CASSPGVEELFF. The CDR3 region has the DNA TGTGCCAGCTCACCGGGGGTGGAGGAGCTGTTTTTT.